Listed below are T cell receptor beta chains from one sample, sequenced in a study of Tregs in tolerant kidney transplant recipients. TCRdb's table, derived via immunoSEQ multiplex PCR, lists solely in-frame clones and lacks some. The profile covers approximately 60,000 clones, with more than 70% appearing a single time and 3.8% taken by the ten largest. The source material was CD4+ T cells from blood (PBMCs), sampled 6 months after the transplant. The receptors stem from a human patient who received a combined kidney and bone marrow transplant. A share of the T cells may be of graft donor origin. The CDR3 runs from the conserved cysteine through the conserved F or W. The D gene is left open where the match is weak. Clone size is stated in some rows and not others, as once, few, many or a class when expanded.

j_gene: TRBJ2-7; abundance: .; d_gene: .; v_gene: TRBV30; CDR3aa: CAWSLTGVHEQYF; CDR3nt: TGTGCCTGGAGTCTGACAGGAGTCCACGAGCAGTACTTC
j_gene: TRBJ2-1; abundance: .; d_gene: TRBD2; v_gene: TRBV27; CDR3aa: CASSLLGGRSSGNEQFF; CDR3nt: TGTGCCAGCAGTTTATTGGGGGGGCGGTCTAGCGGGAATGAGCAGTTCTTC
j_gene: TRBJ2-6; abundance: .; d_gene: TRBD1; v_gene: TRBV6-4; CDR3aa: CASSDRGPGGANVLTF; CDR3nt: TGTGCCAGCTCGGACAGGGGGCCGGGCGGGGCCAACGTCCTGACTTTC
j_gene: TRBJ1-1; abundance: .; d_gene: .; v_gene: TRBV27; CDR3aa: CASSSGTLNTEAFF; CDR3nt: TGTGCCAGCAGTAGCGGGACACTGAACACTGAAGCTTTCTTT
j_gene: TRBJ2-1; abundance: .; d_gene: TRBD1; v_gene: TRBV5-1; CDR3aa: CASSAETGGWNEQFF; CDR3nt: TGCGCCAGCAGCGCGGAGACAGGGGGTTGGAATGAGCAGTTCTTC
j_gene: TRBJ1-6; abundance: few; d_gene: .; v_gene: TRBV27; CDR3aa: CASSQGLYSPLHF; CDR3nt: TGTGCCAGCAGCCAGGGGTTATATTCACCCCTCCACTTT
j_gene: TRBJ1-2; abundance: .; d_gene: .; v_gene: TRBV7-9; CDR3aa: CASSPQLWGVDYGYTF; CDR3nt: TGTGCCAGCAGCCCACAGTTGTGGGGGGTAGACTATGGCTACACCTTC
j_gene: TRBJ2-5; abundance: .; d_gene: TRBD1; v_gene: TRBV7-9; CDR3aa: CASSSDRQTQYF; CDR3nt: TGTGCCAGCAGTTCGGACAGGCAGACCCAGTACTTC
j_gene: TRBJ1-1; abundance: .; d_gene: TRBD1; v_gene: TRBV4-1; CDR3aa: CASSQDYAGGERDTEAFF; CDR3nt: TGCGCCAGCAGCCAAGATTACGCAGGGGGCGAAAGGGACACTGAAGCTTTCTTT
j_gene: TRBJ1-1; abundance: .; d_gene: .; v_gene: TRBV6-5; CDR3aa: CASSYGPLNTEAFF; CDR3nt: TGTGCCAGCAGTTACGGGCCCTTGAACACTGAAGCTTTCTTT
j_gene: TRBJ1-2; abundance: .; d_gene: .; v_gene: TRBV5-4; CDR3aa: CASSLGGGDGGYTF; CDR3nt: TGTGCCAGCAGCTTGGGCGGGGGTGATGGTGGCTACACCTTC
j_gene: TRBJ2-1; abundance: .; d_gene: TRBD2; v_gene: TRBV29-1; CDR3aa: CSVWGGSSYNEQFF; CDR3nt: TGCAGCGTCTGGGGGGGGAGCTCCTACAATGAGCAGTTCTTC
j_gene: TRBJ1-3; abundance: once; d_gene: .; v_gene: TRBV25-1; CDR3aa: CASSESPGRAGGNTIYF; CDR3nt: TGTGCCAGCAGTGAATCCCCGGGCAGGGCGGGGGGAAACACCATATATTTT
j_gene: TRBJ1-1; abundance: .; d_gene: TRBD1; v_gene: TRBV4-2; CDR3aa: CASSQGPRGINTEAFF; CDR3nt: TGTGCCAGCAGCCAAGGTCCCAGGGGGATTAACACTGAAGCTTTCTTT
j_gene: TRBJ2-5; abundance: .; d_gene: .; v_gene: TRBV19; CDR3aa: CASSVQATQGTQYF; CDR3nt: TGTGCCAGTAGTGTCCAGGCCACACAAGGGACCCAGTACTTC
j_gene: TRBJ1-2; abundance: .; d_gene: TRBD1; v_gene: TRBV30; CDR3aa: CAWTTQGSYGYTF; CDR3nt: TGTGCCTGGACAACACAGGGGAGCTATGGCTACACCTTC
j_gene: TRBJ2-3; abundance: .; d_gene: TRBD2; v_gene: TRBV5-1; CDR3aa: CASSFSPSGSTDTQYF; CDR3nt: TGCGCCAGCAGCTTCTCGCCTAGCGGGAGCACAGATACGCAGTATTTT
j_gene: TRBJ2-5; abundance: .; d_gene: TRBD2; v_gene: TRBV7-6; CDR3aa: CASSLAASGLAAETQYF; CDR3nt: TGTGCCAGCAGCTTAGCCGCGTCGGGACTAGCGGCGGAGACCCAGTACTTC
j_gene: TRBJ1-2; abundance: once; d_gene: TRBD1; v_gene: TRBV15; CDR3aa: CATSRALTGVYGYTF; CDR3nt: TGTGCCACCAGCAGGGCCCTAACAGGGGTCTATGGCTACACCTTC
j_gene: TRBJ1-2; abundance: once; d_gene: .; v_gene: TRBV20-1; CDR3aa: CSASRVGYTF; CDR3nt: TGCAGTGCCAGCAGGGTCGGCTATACCTTC
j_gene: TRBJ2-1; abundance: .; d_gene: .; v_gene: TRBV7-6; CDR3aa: CASSLASGLYNEQFF; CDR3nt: TGTGCCAGCAGCTTAGCGAGCGGGCTTTACAATGAGCAGTTCTTC
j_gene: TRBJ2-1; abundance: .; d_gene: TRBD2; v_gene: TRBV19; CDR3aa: CASSILAGVYEQFF; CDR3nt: TGTGCCAGTAGTATACTAGCGGGAGTCTATGAGCAGTTCTTC
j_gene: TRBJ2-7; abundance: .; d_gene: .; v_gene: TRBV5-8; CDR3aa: CASSVGAGYEQYF; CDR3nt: TGTGCCAGCAGCGTGGGGGCCGGCTACGAGCAGTACTTC
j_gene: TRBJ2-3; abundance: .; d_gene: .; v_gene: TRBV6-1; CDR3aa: CASSAERRDTQYF; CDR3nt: TGTGCCAGCAGTGCCGAGAGGAGGGATACGCAGTATTTT
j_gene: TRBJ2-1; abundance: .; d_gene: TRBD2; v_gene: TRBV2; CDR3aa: CASSWREGLRFF; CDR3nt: TGTGCCAGCAGTTGGCGGGAGGGCCTGAGGTTCTTC
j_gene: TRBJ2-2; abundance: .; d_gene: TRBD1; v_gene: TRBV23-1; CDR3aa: CASSQLTGEFQCTGELFF; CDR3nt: TGCGCCAGCAGTCAATTGACAGGGGAGTTTCAATGTACCGGGGAGCTGTTTTTT
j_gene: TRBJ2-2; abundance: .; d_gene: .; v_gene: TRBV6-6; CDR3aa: CASSTTGVHTGELFF; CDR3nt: TGTGCCAGCAGTACGACAGGAGTCCACACCGGGGAGCTGTTTTTT
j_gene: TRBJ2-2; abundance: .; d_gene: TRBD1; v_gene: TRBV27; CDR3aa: CASGGQGHTGELFF; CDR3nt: TGTGCCAGCGGAGGACAGGGGCACACCGGGGAGCTGTTTTTT
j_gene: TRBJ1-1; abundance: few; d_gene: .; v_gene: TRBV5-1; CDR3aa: CASSSKPPGDTEAFF; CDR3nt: TGCGCCAGCAGCTCGAAGCCACCGGGGGACACTGAAGCTTTCTTT
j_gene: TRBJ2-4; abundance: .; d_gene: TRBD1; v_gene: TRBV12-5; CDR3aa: CASGFDRGNIQYF; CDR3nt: TGTGCTAGTGGTTTCGACAGGGGGAACATTCAGTACTTC
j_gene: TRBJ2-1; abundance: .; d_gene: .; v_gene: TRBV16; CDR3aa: CASSQIGGRGNEQFF; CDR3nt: TGTGCCAGCAGCCAAATCGGAGGGAGAGGCAATGAGCAGTTCTTC
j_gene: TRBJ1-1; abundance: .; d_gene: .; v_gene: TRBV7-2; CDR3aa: CASSLSRDRAEAFF; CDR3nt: TGTGCCAGCAGCTTAAGCCGGGATCGAGCAGAAGCTTTCTTT
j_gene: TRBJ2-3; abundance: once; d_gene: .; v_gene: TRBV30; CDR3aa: CAWSVGGDTQYF; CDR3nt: TGTGCCTGGAGTGTAGGGGGAGATACGCAGTATTTT
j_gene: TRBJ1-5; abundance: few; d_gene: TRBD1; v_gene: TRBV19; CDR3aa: CASSHRGFRNQPQHF; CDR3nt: TGTGCCAGTAGTCACAGGGGTTTTCGGAATCAGCCCCAGCATTTT
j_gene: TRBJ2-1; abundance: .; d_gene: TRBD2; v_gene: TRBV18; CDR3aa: CASSQGLAGSYNEQFF; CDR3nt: TGTGCCAGCTCACAGGGACTAGCGGGCTCCTACAATGAGCAGTTCTTC
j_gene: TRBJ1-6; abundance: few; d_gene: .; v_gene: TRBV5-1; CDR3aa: CASSLAGGGNSPLHF; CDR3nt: TGCGCCAGCAGCTTGGCCGGGGGAGGGAATTCACCCCTCCACTTT
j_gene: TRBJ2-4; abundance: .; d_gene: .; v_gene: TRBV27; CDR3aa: CASSLSSRGNIQYF; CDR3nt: TGTGCCAGCAGTTTATCCTCCAGAGGGAACATTCAGTACTTC
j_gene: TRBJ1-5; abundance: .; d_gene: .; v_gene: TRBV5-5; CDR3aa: CASRGQGSQPQHF; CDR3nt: TGTGCCAGCAGAGGGCAGGGAAGTCAGCCCCAGCATTTT
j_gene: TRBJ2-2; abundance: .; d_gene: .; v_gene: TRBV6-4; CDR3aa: CARTGSLLFF; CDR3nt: TGTGCCAGAACAGGTTCATTGCTGTTTTTT
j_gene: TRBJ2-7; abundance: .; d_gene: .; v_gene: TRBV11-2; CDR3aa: CASSLALDTPYEQYF; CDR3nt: TGTGCCAGCAGCTTAGCCCTGGACACACCCTACGAGCAGTACTTC
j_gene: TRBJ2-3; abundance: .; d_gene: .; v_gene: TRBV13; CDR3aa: CASRFGPGGTDTQYF; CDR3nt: .
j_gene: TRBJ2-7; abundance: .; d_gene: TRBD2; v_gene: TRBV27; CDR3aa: CASSRAGSYEQYF; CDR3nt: TGTGCCAGCAGCCGAGCGGGGTCCTACGAGCAGTACTTC
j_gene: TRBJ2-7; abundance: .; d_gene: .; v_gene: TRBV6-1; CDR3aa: CASNLLGISYEQYF; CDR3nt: TGTGCCAGCAACCTGCTAGGTATCTCCTACGAGCAGTACTTC
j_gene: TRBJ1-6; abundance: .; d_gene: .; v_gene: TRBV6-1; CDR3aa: CASSSEYRSASPLHF; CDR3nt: TGTGCCAGCAGTTCAGAATACAGGTCCGCTTCACCCCTCCACTTT
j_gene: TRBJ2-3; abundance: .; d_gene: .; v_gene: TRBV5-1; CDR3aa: CASTIAGSTDTQYF; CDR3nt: TGCGCCAGCACCATCGCCGGTAGCACAGATACGCAGTATTTT
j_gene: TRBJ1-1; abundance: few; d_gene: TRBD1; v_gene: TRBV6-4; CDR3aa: CASSADRGTEAFF; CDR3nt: TGTGCCAGCAGTGCCGACAGGGGCACTGAAGCTTTCTTT
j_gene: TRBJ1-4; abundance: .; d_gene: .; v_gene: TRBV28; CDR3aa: CASSSNSKGGEKLFF; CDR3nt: TGTGCCAGCAGTTCGAACAGCAAAGGTGGTGAAAAACTGTTTTTT
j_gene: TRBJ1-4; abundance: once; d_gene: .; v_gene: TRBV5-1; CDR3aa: CASSLVFSTNEKLFF; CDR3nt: TGCGCCAGCAGCTTGGTATTTTCCACTAATGAAAAACTGTTTTTT
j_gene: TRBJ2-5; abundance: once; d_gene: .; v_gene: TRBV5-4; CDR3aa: CASSLGGGRETQYF; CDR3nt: TGTGCCAGCAGCTTAGGAGGGGGCCGGGAGACCCAGTACTTC
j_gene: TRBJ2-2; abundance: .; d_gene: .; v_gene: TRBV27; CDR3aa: CASSLDSYTGELFF; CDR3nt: TGTGCCAGCAGTTTAGACAGTTACACCGGGGAGCTGTTTTTT
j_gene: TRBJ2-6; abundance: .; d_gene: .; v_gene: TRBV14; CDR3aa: CASSMRGANVLTF; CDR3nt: TGTGCCAGCAGCATGCGGGGGGCCAACGTCCTGACTTTC
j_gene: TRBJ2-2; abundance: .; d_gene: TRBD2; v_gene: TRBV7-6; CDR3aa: CASSSLAGVAGELFF; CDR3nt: TGTGCCAGCAGCTCACTAGCGGGAGTTGCCGGGGAGCTGTTTTTT
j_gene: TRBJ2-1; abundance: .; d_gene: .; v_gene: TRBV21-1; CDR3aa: CASRPSGTSGRERSNEQFF; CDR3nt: TGTGCCAGCAGGCCCAGCGGGACTAGCGGGAGGGAACGCTCCAATGAGCAGTTCTTC
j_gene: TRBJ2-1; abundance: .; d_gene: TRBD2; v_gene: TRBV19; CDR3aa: CASSFYGRGVYNEQFF; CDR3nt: TGTGCCAGTAGTTTCTATGGACGGGGGGTTTACAATGAGCAGTTCTTC
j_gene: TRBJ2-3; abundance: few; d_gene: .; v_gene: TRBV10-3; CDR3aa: CAISGAGQTDTQYF; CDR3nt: TGTGCCATCAGTGGGGCGGGCCAGACAGATACGCAGTATTTT